Below, 17 T cell receptor beta chains from the same sample are listed, as sequenced in a study of shared clonotypes between healthy human individuals. The protocol was immunoSEQ multiplex PCR, while the TCRdb copy is restricted to in-frame clones and leaves out a portion. In the table there are fewer than 600,000 clones, roughly four fifths of which are singletons. Sequencing input: PBMCs. The receptors were gathered from a woman in her thirties or forties in good health. Some clones in this sample may be carry-over from other donors' samples.

The chain couples TRBV1 to TRBJ2-3; TRBD2 reflects the table's D call only, with no check against the DNA. TRBV1 is an annotated pseudogene. The CDR3 contains 19 residues. Here the CDR3 reads CTSSQEAGKREGVTDTQYF. Here the CDR3 DNA reads TGCACCAGCAGCCAAGAAGCGGGAAAGCGGGAGGGTGTCACAGATACGCAGTATTTT.

The V call is TRBV28, the J call TRBJ1-5; no reliable D call. The CDR3 is 16 amino acids. V was cut by 3 bases and J by 2 bases, with 14 bases left in between. Per the germline V gene, CDR1 is MDHEN and CDR2 is SYDVKM. This chain's CDR3 is CASSLSGNMGNQPQHF. DNA of the CDR3: TGTGCCAGCAGTTTGTCGGGGAACATGGGCAATCAGCCCCAGCATTTT.

The chain has TRBV28 and TRBJ2-7; D may be TRBD1 or TRBD2 (6 bases each). CDR1 MDHEN and CDR2 SYDVKM come from the germline V gene. With 5 bases removed from V and 0 bases from J, the gap between germline ends came to 17 bases. This CDR3 has 16 residues. The DNA for the CDR3 is TGTGCCAGCAGTCCCCTAGGGGGGACCTACTCCTACGAGCAGTACTTC. This gives the protein CASSPLGGTYSYEQYF.

The chain employs TRBV6-5 and TRBJ1-1; D unclear. Germline-derived CDR1 and CDR2 are MNHEY and SVGAGI. Trimming cost V 5 bases and J 1 base, with 11 bases left between them. The CDR3 length is 14 residues. The CDR3 DNA is TGTGCCAGCAGTCCCTCTTTCGGGAACACTGAAGCTTTCTTT. Protein: CASSPSFGNTEAFF.

The chain has TRBV19 and TRBJ2-3; 11 bases are a match to TRBD2. The CDR3 runs to 15 residues. V was pared by 5 bases and J by 3 bases, with 4 bases of the junction left unmatched. CDR1 is LNHDA, CDR2 SQIVND, per germline (reference sequence). CDR3 DNA sequence: TGTGCCAGTAGTCCGAGGACTAGCGGGACAGATACGCAGTATTTT. Its translation is CASSPRTSGTDTQYF.

Only one count was recorded for this clone. This chain connects TRBV5-1 to TRBJ2-7, with D uncertain. This CDR3 comprises 18 residues. V was trimmed by 2 bases and J by 2 bases, leaving 23 bases between them. The germline CDR1 and CDR2 sequences are SGHRS and YFSETQ. CDR3 in DNA: TGCGCCAGCAGCTTTGCCCACGCTGGCTGGACGGGCCCCTACGAGCAGTACTTC. Translated: CASSFAHAGWTGPYEQYF.

Regarding this clone: Other DNA sequences in this sample translate to the same CDR3. The chain has TRBV5-1 and TRBJ2-7; 11 positions agree with TRBD2. V was pared by 4 bases and J by 3 bases, with 3 bases of the junction left unmatched. CDR3 length: 14 amino acids. CDR1 and CDR2 (germline): SGHRS, YFSETQ. This chain's CDR3 is CASSRTSGSYEQYF. The CDR3 bases are TGCGCCAGCAGCAGAACTAGCGGGAGCTACGAGCAGTACTTC.

The chain employs TRBV5-1 and TRBJ2-5; 7 bases are a match to TRBD1. V gave up 0 bases and J gave up 5 bases; unmatched junction bases: 10. Germline loops: CDR1 SGHRS, CDR2 YFSETQ. The CDR3 runs to 16 residues. CDR3 nucleotides: TGCGCCAGCAGCTTGGACCCCCCGACAGGGTTGGAGACCCAGTACTTC. Translation gives CASSLDPPTGLETQYF.

This clone was detected once. The genes are TRBV18 and TRBJ2-2, with 9 nucleotides matching TRBD1. Germline assignment: CDR1 KGHSH and CDR2 LQKENI. Trimming removed 3 bases from V and 4 bases from J; junction bases left unmatched: 6. CDR3 size: 16 residues. The DNA of the CDR3 is TGTGCCAGCTCACCTCTACAGGGGGCGCTCACCGGGGAGCTGTTTTTT. Protein sequence: CASSPLQGALTGELFF.

V and J are TRBV11-2 and TRBJ2-7; the match to TRBD2 covers 7 bases. CDR3 length: 15 amino acids. The ends lost 5 bases at V and 2 bases at J; junction bases unmatched: 9. Germline lookup yields CDR1 SGHAT and CDR2 FQNNGV. The CDR3 sequence is CASSEGPGRPYEQYF. The CDR3 bases are TGTGCCAGCAGCGAAGGGCCCGGGAGGCCCTACGAGCAGTACTTC.

V usage is TRBV7-6 and J usage is TRBJ2-7, with D hard to call. This CDR3 spans 16 amino acids. V shed 2 bases and J shed 3 bases, with 17 bases lying between them. Per germline, CDR1 SGHVS and CDR2 FNYEAQ. Written as DNA, the CDR3 is TGTGCCAGCAGCTTAAGTAGTGCCAGTTCGGGCTACGAGCAGTACTTC. It is translated as CASSLSSASSGYEQYF.

V gene TRBV30 combines with J gene TRBJ1-2; 9 bases align to TRBD1. Trimming at V came to 3 bases and at J to 5 bases, leaving 1 base not matched to a gene. Per the germline V gene, CDR1 is GTSNPN and CDR2 is SVGIG (reference sequence). This CDR3 is built from 12 residues. CDR3 bases: TGTGCCTGGAGGGACAGGGGATATGGCTACACCTTC. Amino acids: CAWRDRGYGYTF.

This sequence joins TRBV11-2 and TRBJ2-7; the match to TRBD1 covers 10 bases. Germline CDR1 is SGHAT and CDR2 is FQNNGV. The junction had 6 bases not matched to a gene; V was cut back by 5 bases and J by 2 bases. CDR3 length: 15 amino acids. For the CDR3, the DNA is TGTGCCAGCAGCATTATGGGACAGGGGACCTACGAGCAGTACTTC. Translated, it gives CASSIMGQGTYEQYF. The full variable domain, with the rest looked up from reference TRBV11-2 and TRBJ2-7, is EAGVAQSPRYKIIEKRQSVAFWCNPISGHATLYWYQQILGQGPKLLIQFQNNGVVDDSQLPKDRFSAERLKGVDSTLKIQPAKLEDSAVYLCASSIMGQGTYEQYFGPGTRLTVT.

The rearrangement uses TRBV19 and TRBJ2-7, with TRBD1 matching 9 bases. Germline V gives CDR1 LNHDA, CDR2 SQIVND (reference sequence). The CDR3 consists of 14 residues. With V trimmed by 9 bases and J by 2 bases, 8 bases remained unmatched. CDR3 loop: CASKSGTGTYEQYF. The DNA of the CDR3 is TGTGCCAGCAAGTCCGGGACAGGGACCTACGAGCAGTACTTC.

This clone was seen just once. The chain is built from TRBV5-8 and TRBJ2-7; D uncertain. CDR1 is SGHTS, CDR2 YDEGEE, per germline. There are 14 residues in the CDR3. The V end was cut by 2 bases, the J end by 3 bases, with 12 bases between. CDR3 amino acids: CASSLTGRFYEQYF. The CDR3 DNA sequence: TGTGCCAGCAGCTTAACCGGAAGGTTCTACGAGCAGTACTTC.

This sequence joins TRBV2 and TRBJ2-7, with D possibly being TRBD1 or TRBD2 (6 bases each). Trimming stripped 6 bases from V and 6 bases from J, with 24 bases between. There are 16 residues in the CDR3. Germline-derived CDR1 and CDR2 are SNHLY and FYNNEI. CDR3 DNA: TGTGCCAGCAGGAACGTCGCAGGGGCCACCGGGGGCGAGCAGTACTTC. This sequence encodes CASRNVAGATGGEQYF.

J is TRBJ2-7 and V is TRBV30; 9 bases agree with TRBD2. V trimming: 4 bases; J trimming: 3 bases; junction bases outside the gene matches: 13. The V gene's germline CDR1 is GTSNPN and CDR2 SVGIG (reference sequence). CDR3 length equals 16 residues. Here the CDR3 reads CAWTNIWAGGLYEQYF. Here the CDR3 DNA reads TGTGCCTGGACCAACATTTGGGCGGGAGGGCTCTACGAGCAGTACTTC. Complete variable domain (other parts from reference TRBV30 and TRBJ2-7): SQTIHQWPATLVQPVGSPLSLECTVEGTSNPNLYWYRQAAGRGLQLLFYSVGIGQISSEVPQNLSASRPQDRQFILSSKKLLLSDSGFYLCAWTNIWAGGLYEQYFGPGTRLTVT.